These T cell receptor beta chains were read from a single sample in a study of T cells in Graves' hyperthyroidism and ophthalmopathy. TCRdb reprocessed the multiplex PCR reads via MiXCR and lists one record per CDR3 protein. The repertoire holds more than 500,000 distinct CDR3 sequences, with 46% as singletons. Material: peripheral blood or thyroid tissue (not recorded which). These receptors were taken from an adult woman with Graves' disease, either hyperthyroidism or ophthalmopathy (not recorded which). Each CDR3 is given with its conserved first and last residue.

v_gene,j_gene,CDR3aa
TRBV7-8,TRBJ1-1,CASRLGGWVNTEAFF
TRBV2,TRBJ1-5,CASSSSFNQPQHF
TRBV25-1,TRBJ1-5,CAIQGIWSHQPQHF
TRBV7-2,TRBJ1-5,CASSSPLGGINQPQHF
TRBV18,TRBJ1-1,CASSPLQHRGLNTEAFF
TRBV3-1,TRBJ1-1,CASNLQGAEAFF
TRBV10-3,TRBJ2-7,CAISGGFLGYEQYF
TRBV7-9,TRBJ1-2,CASSPDRVGGYTF
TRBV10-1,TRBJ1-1,CASSESNDPRGTEAFF
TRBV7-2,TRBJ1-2,CASSSLRSGGGYTF
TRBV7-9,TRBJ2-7,CASGLGVYEQYF
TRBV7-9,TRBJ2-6,CASSPGHHKGTGANVLTF
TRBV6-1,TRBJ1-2,CASSEGLGYGYTF
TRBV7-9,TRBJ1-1,CAGSRAGPNGSTEAFF
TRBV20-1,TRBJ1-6,CSASPWPGSPLHF
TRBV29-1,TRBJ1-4,CSVKTGAVGEKLFF
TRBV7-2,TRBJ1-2,CASSSQASNYGYTF
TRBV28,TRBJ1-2,CASTTGGRGYTF
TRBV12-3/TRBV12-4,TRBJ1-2,CASSGRQGHRGRPLRYGYTF
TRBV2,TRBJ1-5,CASSGPGQFQPQHF
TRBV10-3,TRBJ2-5,CAISAWGQGETQYF
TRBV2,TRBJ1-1,CASRRYVGRLWPEAFF
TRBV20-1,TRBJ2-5,CSARGEGTNQPQYF
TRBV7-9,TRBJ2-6,CASSFQGSGANVLTF
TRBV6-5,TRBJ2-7,CASSSGIPRGQYF
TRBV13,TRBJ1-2,CASSSIEDYGYTF
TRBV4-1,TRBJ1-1,CASSPPQGFATEAFF
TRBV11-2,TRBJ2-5,CASNYGTSGRQTQYF
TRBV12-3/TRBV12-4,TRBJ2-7,CASSWPGQGSLSYEQYF
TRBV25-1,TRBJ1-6,CASSDSPGNYNSPLHF
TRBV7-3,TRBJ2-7,CASSPFHRVRSYEQYF
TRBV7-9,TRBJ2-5,CASSPRNSGKKETQYF
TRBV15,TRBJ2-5,CATSRGATGGEETQYF
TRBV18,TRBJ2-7,CASSPQGASRNEQYF